This is a list of T cell receptor beta chains from one sample in a study of PD-L1 blockade in urothelial cancer. TCRdb's table, derived via immunoSEQ multiplex PCR, lists solely in-frame clones and lacks some. The data show about 110,000 clones, approximately 85% seen once. The starting material was PBMCs, obtained around atezolizumab (anti-PD-L1) treatment. The source is a man aged 50-59 years with urothelial cancer. CDR3s include the opening cysteine and the closing phenylalanine or tryptophan. The order of the fields is J gene, D gene, V gene, clone size, CDR3 DNA, CDR3 protein. D genes are given only for firm matches. Size is stated for part of the rows, as once, few or many counts, or as a class when the clone is expanded.

J: TRBJ2-2
D: .
V: TRBV6-1
size: once
DNA: TGTGCCAGCAGTGAAGTGGAGACAGGACCCAACACCGGGGAGCTGTTTTTT
CDR3: CASSEVETGPNTGELFF

J: TRBJ1-2
D: .
V: TRBV5-4
size: .
DNA: TGTGCCAGCAGCTTGGCCGGAGTAGGCGGCTACACCTTC
CDR3: CASSLAGVGGYTF

J: TRBJ2-7
D: .
V: TRBV27
size: many
DNA: TGTGCCAGCAGTCAGGCAGGGGCATCTTCCTACGAGCAGTACTTC
CDR3: CASSQAGASSYEQYF

J: TRBJ2-1
D: TRBD2
V: TRBV7-2
size: .
DNA: TGTGCCAGCAGTTTAACCGGGACTAGTAGGTTAGGGCAGTTCTTC
CDR3: CASSLTGTSRLGQFF

J: TRBJ2-7
D: .
V: TRBV6-1
size: .
DNA: TGTGCCAGCAGACGGGACAACTCCTACGAGCAGTACTTC
CDR3: CASRRDNSYEQYF

J: TRBJ2-5
D: .
V: TRBV7-9
size: .
DNA: TGTGCCAGCAGCTTAATAGGGGGAGAGACCCAGTACTTC
CDR3: CASSLIGGETQYF

J: TRBJ1-2
D: .
V: TRBV5-6
size: .
DNA: TGTGCCAGCAGCCCCACAGGGCCACTTTATGGCTACACCTTC
CDR3: CASSPTGPLYGYTF

J: TRBJ1-5
D: .
V: TRBV5-5
size: .
DNA: TGTGCCAGCAGCAGATACGTAGGGGGACAGCCCCAGCATTTT
CDR3: CASSRYVGGQPQHF

J: TRBJ1-1
D: .
V: TRBV18
size: .
DNA: TGTGCCAGCTCACCACCACAGAGCACTGAAGCTTTCTTT
CDR3: CASSPPQSTEAFF

J: TRBJ2-7
D: .
V: TRBV4-1
size: .
DNA: TGCGCCAGCAGCCAAGAGGTAATCGGCGGGACTTCCTACGAGCAGTACTTC
CDR3: CASSQEVIGGTSYEQYF

J: TRBJ2-3
D: TRBD2
V: TRBV7-2
size: .
DNA: TGTGCCAGCAGCCTTATAGCGTCTAGCGGTCCAGATACGCAGTATTTT
CDR3: CASSLIASSGPDTQYF

J: TRBJ2-3
D: TRBD2
V: TRBV4-1
size: .
DNA: TGCGCCAGCAGCCAGGAGCGGGGGAGCACAGATACGCAGTATTTT
CDR3: CASSQERGSTDTQYF

J: TRBJ2-6
D: TRBD2
V: TRBV5-1
size: .
DNA: TGCGCCAGCAGGGCCCGGGAGGGCTCTGGGGCCAACGTCCTGACTTTC
CDR3: CASRAREGSGANVLTF

J: TRBJ2-7
D: .
V: TRBV19
size: .
DNA: TGTGCCAGTAGTACCACAGGGATCGGTTATGAGCAGTACTTC
CDR3: CASSTTGIGYEQYF

J: TRBJ2-5
D: .
V: TRBV9
size: .
DNA: TGTGCCAGCAGCGTAGGACACCGACAAGAGACCCAGTACTTC
CDR3: CASSVGHRQETQYF

J: TRBJ2-7
D: .
V: TRBV7-3
size: .
DNA: TGTGCCAGCAGCCCCGGGAGTGGGGTCTACGAGCAGTACTTC
CDR3: CASSPGSGVYEQYF

J: TRBJ1-5
D: TRBD1
V: TRBV6-6
size: once
DNA: TGTGCCAGCAGTTACTCTACAGGGGGCATGGGTCAGCCCCAGCATTTT
CDR3: CASSYSTGGMGQPQHF

J: TRBJ1-1
D: .
V: TRBV27
size: .
DNA: TGTGCCAGCAGGCGGGGGTCGAACACTGAAGCTTTCTTT
CDR3: CASRRGSNTEAFF

J: TRBJ1-5
D: .
V: TRBV19
size: .
DNA: TGTGCCAGTAGTACATACGGACAGTTCAATAGCAATCAGCCCCAGCATTTT
CDR3: CASSTYGQFNSNQPQHF

J: TRBJ1-3
D: TRBD1
V: TRBV30
size: .
DNA: TGTGCCTGGATGGACAGGGGGCTTGGAAACACCATATATTTT
CDR3: CAWMDRGLGNTIYF

J: TRBJ2-7
D: TRBD1
V: TRBV4-1
size: .
DNA: TGCGCCAGCAGCCAAGCCTGGACAGGGAGATACGAGCAGTACTTC
CDR3: CASSQAWTGRYEQYF

J: TRBJ2-5
D: .
V: TRBV6-1
size: .
DNA: TGTGCCAGCAGTCCCTCAGGGGTTCAGGAGACCCAGTACTTC
CDR3: CASSPSGVQETQYF